These T cell receptor beta chains were read from a single sample in a study of early T cells in non-severe SARS-CoV-2 infection. TCRdb re-called the 5' RACE reads with MiXCR, one entry per CDR3 protein. The sample lists fewer than 65,000 distinct CDR3 sequences, 5.9% occurring once. The sample was whole blood, taken at baseline. The source is an adult who was a healthcare worker with PCR-confirmed SARS-CoV-2 infection or an uninfected control (not recorded which). CDR3s include the opening cysteine and the closing phenylalanine or tryptophan. A D gene is named only where the DNA matches it firmly. Clone size is not always given. Where it is, it says once, few, many or a class for expanded clones.

J gene,clone size,D gene,V gene,CDR3 DNA,CDR3 protein
TRBJ1-2,few,-,TRBV18,TGTGCCAGCTCACCGATGACAGCAATCTATGGCTACACCTTC,CASSPMTAIYGYTF
TRBJ2-2,-,-,TRBV3-1,TGTGCCAGCAGCCAAGGGAGCGGGCGACCGAACACCGGGGAGCTGTTTTTT,CASSQGSGRPNTGELFF
TRBJ1-4,many,-,TRBV28,TGTGCCAGCAGTTTTGGCCCCTTGGTGAGCGCTTCTGAAAAACTGTTTTTT,CASSFGPLVSASEKLFF
TRBJ2-1,many,-,TRBV28,TGTGCCAGCACCCTAGGGACCGACTCCTACAATGAGCAGTTCTTC,CASTLGTDSYNEQFF
TRBJ1-1,few,-,TRBV5-4,TGTGCCAGCAGCTTCCTGCGGAGCGACACTGAAGCTTTCTTT,CASSFLRSDTEAFF
TRBJ2-7,-,TRBD2,TRBV7-8,TGTGCCAGCAGCTTCTGGACTAGCGGGCACGAGCAGTACTTC,CASSFWTSGHEQYF
TRBJ2-7,many,-,TRBV19,TGTGCCAGTAGTATGGTCTCGGCAGGGAGCTACGAGCAGTACTTC,CASSMVSAGSYEQYF
TRBJ2-7,-,-,TRBV20-1,TGCAGTGCTCACCTTCAGGGAATGGGCTACGAGCAGTACTTC,CSAHLQGMGYEQYF
TRBJ2-6,many,-,TRBV12-3/TRBV12-4,TGTGCCAGCAGTTTAGGGGCCTTTTATTCCTCTGGGGCCAACGTCCTGACTTTC,CASSLGAFYSSGANVLTF
TRBJ1-6,many,TRBD1,TRBV12-3/TRBV12-4,TGTGCCAGCAGTCCCGGACAGGGAGATTCACCCCTCCACTTT,CASSPGQGDSPLHF
TRBJ1-6,many,-,TRBV5-1,TGCGCCAGCTGGACGAGGATTGACCGCCGGTGTTCACCCCTCCACTTT,CASWTRIDRRCSPLHF
TRBJ2-7,many,TRBD2,TRBV18,TGTGCCAGCTCACCATCCGGGACTAGCGGGAGTTCCGGGCAGTACTTC,CASSPSGTSGSSGQYF
TRBJ1-1,-,TRBD1,TRBV27,TGTGCCAGCAGTTTATCGTTGGGACAGGGCACTGAAGTTTTCTTT,CASSLSLGQGTEVFF
TRBJ1-5,many,-,TRBV7-9,TGTGCCAGCAGCGTCCTAAATCAGCCCCAGCATTTT,CASSVLNQPQHF
TRBJ2-7,-,TRBD1,TRBV13,TGTGCCAGCAGCCCAAGGGGACAGGGGGCCTCCTACGAGCAGTACTTC,CASSPRGQGASYEQYF
TRBJ2-7,few,TRBD2,TRBV28,TGTGCCAGCACCCCGGGACTAGCGGGAGGGGGACACGAGCAGTACTTC,CASTPGLAGGGHEQYF
TRBJ1-2,-,-,TRBV6-5,TGTGCCAGCAGTTACTCGGACCTCAACTATGGCTACACCTTC,CASSYSDLNYGYTF